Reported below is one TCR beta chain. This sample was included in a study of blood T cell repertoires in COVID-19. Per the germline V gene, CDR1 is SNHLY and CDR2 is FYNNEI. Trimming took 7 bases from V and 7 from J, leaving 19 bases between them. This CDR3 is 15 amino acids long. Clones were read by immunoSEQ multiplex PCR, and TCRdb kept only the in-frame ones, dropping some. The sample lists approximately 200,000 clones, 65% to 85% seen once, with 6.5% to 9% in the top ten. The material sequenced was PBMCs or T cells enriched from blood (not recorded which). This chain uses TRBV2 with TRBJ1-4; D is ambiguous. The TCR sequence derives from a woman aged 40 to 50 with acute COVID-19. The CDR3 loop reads CASTEVESRGEKLFF. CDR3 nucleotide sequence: TGTGCCAGCACTGAGGTGGAAAGCCGGGGTGAAAAACTGTTTTTT.